A single sample gave rise to the 14 T cell receptor beta chains below, sequenced in a study of blood T cell repertoires in COVID-19. Sequencing used immunoSEQ multiplex PCR; TCRdb keeps in-frame clones, though not all of them. In the table there are fewer than 250,000 clones, over 80% of which are singletons. Material for sequencing was peripheral blood. The receptors were gathered from a woman aged 55-75 years with active or convalescent COVID-19.

The genes are TRBV24-1 and TRBJ2-7; TRBD2 matches 15 bases. With 2 bases clipped from V and 0 bases from J, the junction kept 7 bases outside the gene matches. This CDR3 region has 19 residues. Germline-derived CDR1 and CDR2 are KGHDR and SFDVKD. In DNA, the CDR3 is TGTGCCACCAGTGATTCGAAGGGGACTAGCGGGAGGCCCTCCTACGAGCAGTACTTC. Amino acid sequence: CATSDSKGTSGRPSYEQYF.

The J gene is TRBJ1-5, the V gene TRBV7-2; D remains ambiguous. CDR1 is SGHTA and CDR2 is FQGNSA in the germline V gene. Trimming took 6 bases from V and 0 from J, leaving 3 bases between them. The CDR3 runs 12 residues. The CDR3 DNA sequence: TGTGCCAGCAGGAGTAGCAATCAGCCCCAGCATTTT. It encodes CASRSSNQPQHF.

The chain has TRBV29-1 and TRBJ1-2, with 9 bases aligning to TRBD1. Germline-derived CDR1 and CDR2 are SQVTM and ANQGSEA. V lost 6 bases and J lost 4; bases outside the gene matches: 9. The CDR3 runs to 14 residues. CDR3 loop: CSVKQGARGYGYTF. In DNA, the CDR3 is TGCAGCGTCAAACAGGGGGCGCGGGGCTATGGCTACACCTTC.

V and J are TRBV10-2 and TRBJ2-2; D is possibly TRBD2 (6 bases). Germline V gives CDR1 WSHSY, CDR2 SAAADI. The CDR3 length is 14 residues. The V gene lost 7 bases and the J gene lost 4 bases, with 13 bases spanning the gap. Here the CDR3 DNA reads TGCGCCAGCATGGAGGGTAGAGGCACCGGGGAGCTGTTTTTT. This codes for CASMEGRGTGELFF.

This chain connects TRBV5-1 to TRBJ1-2; no firm D call. The germline V and J ends were trimmed by 4 bases and 2 bases, with 12 bases remaining between them. The CDR3 is 14 residues long. Germline V gene sequence: CDR1 SGHRS, CDR2 YFSETQ. CDR3 DNA sequence: TGCGCCAGCAGCCACACGGACTTAAACTATGGCTACACCTTC. This sequence encodes CASSHTDLNYGYTF.

The chain couples TRBV6-6 to TRBJ1-1; D might be TRBD1 (6 bases). The CDR3 contains 14 residues. Between the trimmed V and J ends, which lost 4 bases and 4 bases, there was a span of 13 bases. Germline CDR1 and CDR2: MNHNY and SVGAGI (reference sequence). The CDR3: CASSWDTGVTEAFF. CDR3 coding DNA: TGTGCCAGCAGTTGGGACACCGGAGTCACTGAAGCTTTCTTT.

V is TRBV5-6 and J is TRBJ1-5; no clear D gene. This CDR3 spans 13 amino acids. The germline V gene has CDR1 SGHDT and CDR2 YYEEEE. The V gene lost 4 bases and the J gene lost 3 bases, with 8 bases spanning the gap. CDR3 sequence (DNA): TGTGCCAGCAGCCGGGGTCCCAATCAGCCCCAGCATTTT. Translation: CASSRGPNQPQHF.

The CDR3: CASSHSASGGVREQFF. The DNA of the CDR3 is TGTGCCAGCAGCCACTCGGCTAGCGGGGGAGTTCGTGAGCAGTTCTTC. The chain carries TRBV3-1 (or the pseudogene TRBV3-2) and TRBJ2-1; 10 bases agree with TRBD2. Germline values: CDR1 LGHDT, CDR2 YNNKEL (reference sequence). The CDR3 spans 16 residues. The J segment lost 9 bases and the V segment lost 3 bases, leaving 11 bases of the junction unmatched.

The chain recombines TRBV7-9 with TRBJ2-1; 8 bases line up with TRBD2. Unmatched junction bases numbered 8, after V lost 1 base and J lost 9 bases. From germline, CDR1 is SEHNR and CDR2 FQNEAQ (reference sequence). The CDR3 runs 15 residues. CDR3 sequence (DNA): TGTGCCAGCAGCTTAGTTCCAGCGGGAGCCGTTGAGCAGTTCTTC. As protein: CASSLVPAGAVEQFF.

This clone was counted between two and nine times. The gene calls are TRBV3-1 (or the pseudogene TRBV3-2) and TRBJ1-6, with 8 bases lining up with TRBD1. In germline, CDR1 is LGHDT, CDR2 YNNKEL (reference sequence). The CDR3 is 15 residues long. Losses at the gene ends were 4 bases for V and 10 bases for J; bases not matched to a gene: 9. Written as DNA, the CDR3 is TGTGCCAGCAGCCCCCGAACAGGGGGAAACTCACCCCTCCACTTT. This translates into CASSPRTGGNSPLHF.

This rearrangement joins TRBV6-5 to TRBJ2-1; 7 bases line up with TRBD1. The CDR3 runs to 15 residues. Germline values: CDR1 MNHEY, CDR2 SVGAGI. With 6 bases clipped from V and 10 bases from J, the junction kept 15 bases outside the gene matches. CDR3 protein: CASSFDRVRVGEQFF. The DNA of the CDR3 is TGTGCCAGCAGCTTCGACAGGGTCCGGGTCGGGGAGCAGTTCTTC.

V and J are TRBV9 and TRBJ2-7; D is perhaps TRBD2 (5 bases). Germline CDR1 is SGDLS and CDR2 is YYNGEE. Trimming shortened V by 0 bases and J by 6 bases, and 10 bases separated the two germline ends. The CDR3 runs to 13 residues. CDR3 DNA sequence: TGTGCCAGCAGCGTAGGTGAGGGCCGCGAGCAGTACTTC. It specifies CASSVGEGREQYF.

The chain has TRBV28 and TRBJ2-7, with D tentatively TRBD1 (6 bases). This CDR3 comprises 14 residues. Trimming took 4 bases from V and 4 from J, leaving 14 bases between them. The germline V gene has CDR1 MDHEN and CDR2 SYDVKM. CDR3 sequence: CASSSVGGSYEQYV. CDR3 nucleotides: TGTGCCAGCAGTTCTGTAGGGGGATCGTACGAGCAGTACGTC.

Turning to this clone: The junction departs from the called germline gene at one end, perhaps through a read error. The chain employs TRBV7-8 and TRBJ2-2; 8 nucleotides agree with TRBD2. Germline V lookup: CDR1 SGHVS, CDR2 FQNEAQ. The CDR3 loop spans 15 amino acids. CDR3 residues: CASAGAGVATGELFF. The CDR3, as DNA: TGTGCCAGCGCGGGAGCGGGAGTAGCAACCGGGGAACTGTTTTTT.